Listed below are T cell receptor beta chains from one sample, sequenced in a study of cytomegalovirus exposure and HLA in healthy donors. Data came from immunoSEQ multiplex PCR; TCRdb stores just in-frame clones and leaves some out. Altogether 150,000 or so clones are present, over 75% being singletons, with the ten largest covering roughly 2.4%. The sample taken for sequencing was PBMCs. These receptors came from a man in his fifties in good health and CMV-seronegative. Each CDR3 is given with its conserved first and last residue. D genes are given only for firm matches. Part of the rows lack a size; the others show once, few, many or a class for expanded clones.

J gene | clone size | D gene | V gene | CDR3 protein | CDR3 DNA
TRBJ1-1 | . | . | TRBV18 | CASSPAENTEAFF | TGTGCCAGCTCACCAGCAGAGAACACTGAAGCTTTCTTT
TRBJ1-1 | . | . | TRBV29-1 | CSVESRGAEAFF | TGCAGCGTTGAAAGCCGGGGGGCTGAAGCTTTCTTT
TRBJ1-5 | . | TRBD1 | TRBV7-2 | CASSSGQGGTQPQHF | TGTGCCAGCAGCTCGGGACAGGGGGGCACTCAGCCCCAGCATTTT
TRBJ1-6 | few | . | TRBV5-8 | CASSLEPSSPLHF | TGTGCCAGCAGCTTGGAACCGAGCTCACCCCTCCACTTT
TRBJ2-5 | . | TRBD2 | TRBV5-4 | CASSRFTSGQETQYF | TGTGCCAGCAGCCGTTTTACTAGCGGCCAAGAGACCCAGTACTTC
TRBJ2-2 | . | TRBD2 | TRBV5-4 | CASSLAGTNTGELFF | TGTGCCAGCAGCCTAGCGGGGACGAACACCGGGGAGCTGTTTTTT
TRBJ2-2 | . | . | TRBV30 | CAWSVSGGELFF | TGTGCCTGGAGTGTATCAGGCGGGGAGCTGTTTTTT
TRBJ1-1 | . | TRBD1 | TRBV28 | CASSPMAGGNTEAFF | TGTGCCAGCAGTCCAATGGCAGGGGGCAACACTGAAGCTTTCTTT
TRBJ2-5 | . | . | TRBV11-3 | CASSLDPETQYF | TGTGCCAGCAGCTTAGATCCGGAGACCCAGTACTTC
TRBJ2-7 | . | TRBD1 | TRBV19 | CASSSGTGGTYEQYF | TGTGCCAGTAGTTCCGGGACAGGGGGAACCTACGAGCAGTACTTC
TRBJ1-5 | . | TRBD1 | TRBV7-9 | CASSLGQGARSNQPQHF | TGTGCCAGCAGCTTAGGACAGGGGGCGAGGTCCAATCAGCCCCAGCATTTT
TRBJ2-3 | . | . | TRBV27 | CASSLSYGRGTDTQYF | TGTGCCAGCAGTTTATCCTACGGAAGGGGGACAGATACGCAGTATTTT
TRBJ1-2 | . | TRBD1 | TRBV27 | CASRTAWTGAPNYGYTF | TGTGCCAGCAGGACGGCATGGACAGGGGCTCCCAACTATGGCTACACCTTC
TRBJ1-2 | few | . | TRBV30 | CAGHRDGENGYTF | TGTGCCGGTCACAGGGATGGGGAGAATGGCTACACCTTC
TRBJ2-7 | few | TRBD1 | TRBV5-1 | CASSSLPGQNLYEQYF | TGCGCCAGCAGCTCGCTCCCGGGACAGAACCTTTACGAGCAGTACTTC
TRBJ2-2 | . | . | TRBV6-1 | CASSAWAGYTGELFF | TGTGCCAGCAGTGCTTGGGCGGGATACACCGGGGAGCTGTTTTTT
TRBJ2-7 | . | TRBD1 | TRBV6-1 | CASRGTGLDEQYF | TGTGCCAGCAGGGGGACAGGCCTGGACGAGCAGTACTTC
TRBJ1-6 | once | . | TRBV19 | CASSISRGSSYNSPLHF | TGTGCCAGTAGTATATCTAGGGGAAGCTCCTATAATTCACCCCTCCACTTT
TRBJ2-7 | . | . | TRBV19 | CASRGRGGSEQYF | TGTGCAAGTAGAGGCAGGGGCGGCTCCGAGCAGTACTTC
TRBJ2-7 | . | . | TRBV28 | CASSPPLGEQYF | TGTGCCAGCAGTCCCCCCCTAGGCGAGCAGTACTTC
TRBJ1-2 | . | . | TRBV6-5 | CASSAGYYGYTF | TGTGCCAGCAGCGCGGGATACTATGGCTACACCTTC
TRBJ2-1 | many | . | TRBV15 | CATRGTVGYNEQFF | TGTGCCACTCGGGGGACAGTCGGCTACAATGAGCAGTTCTTC
TRBJ1-3 | . | TRBD1 | TRBV9 | CASSDRGGGNTIYF | TGTGCCAGCAGCGACAGGGGCGGAGGAAACACCATATATTTT
TRBJ2-7 | . | . | TRBV11-2 | CASSLDDRSYEQYF | TGTGCCAGCAGCTTAGATGACAGATCCTACGAGCAGTACTTC
TRBJ1-6 | . | . | TRBV5-1 | CASSSTGSPLHF | TGCGCCAGCAGCTCCACAGGTTCACCCCTCCACTTT
TRBJ2-3 | few | . | TRBV6-1 | CASSRLQGGDTQYF | TGTGCCAGCAGCCGCTTACAGGGAGGGGATACGCAGTATTTT
TRBJ2-7 | few | . | TRBV6-5 | CASSYSNRGRAYEQYF | TGTGCCAGCAGTTACTCGAACAGGGGGAGGGCCTACGAGCAGTACTTC
TRBJ2-7 | . | TRBD1 | TRBV7-9 | CASSPDRGQGEQYF | TGTGCCAGCAGCCCCGACAGGGGGCAAGGCGAGCAGTACTTC
TRBJ1-3 | . | TRBD1 | TRBV5-6 | CASSRRTGLRSGNTIYF | TGTGCCAGCAGCCGCCGGACAGGACTACGCTCTGGAAACACCATATATTTT
TRBJ2-7 | . | . | TRBV28 | CASSPGPSRAYEQYF | TGTGCCAGCAGCCCCGGACCAAGCAGGGCCTACGAGCAGTACTTC
TRBJ2-1 | . | TRBD1 | TRBV14 | CASSQNRGHSYNEQFF | TGTGCCAGCAGCCAGAACAGGGGGCACTCCTACAATGAGCAGTTCTTC
TRBJ1-2 | once | TRBD1 | TRBV18 | CASSPLKGQANYGYTF | TGTGCCAGCTCACCCCTAAAGGGACAGGCGAACTATGGCTACACCTTC
TRBJ2-1 | . | TRBD2 | TRBV19 | CASSTTSGSYNEQFF | TGTGCCAGTAGTACGACTAGCGGAAGCTACAATGAGCAGTTCTTC
TRBJ2-1 | . | TRBD1 | TRBV28 | CASSLWDRENRNEQFF | TGTGCCAGCAGTTTATGGGACAGGGAAAACAGGAATGAGCAGTTCTTC
TRBJ2-5 | . | TRBD2 | TRBV11-1 | CASSLRASGGTETQYF | TGTGCCAGCAGCTTAAGAGCTAGCGGGGGGACGGAGACCCAGTACTTC
TRBJ2-3 | . | . | TRBV7-3 | CASRDSYTDTQYF | TGTGCCAGTCGGGACTCCTACACAGATACGCAGTATTTT
TRBJ2-7 | . | . | TRBV12-5 | CASGLGAEQYF | TGTGCTAGTGGTTTGGGCGCGGAGCAGTACTTC
TRBJ2-1 | . | . | TRBV18 | CASSLDLGGGPEQFF | TGTGCCAGCTCACTCGACCTGGGGGGAGGCCCTGAGCAGTTCTTC
TRBJ2-7 | . | . | TRBV6-5 | CASSYRTVTSYEQYF | TGTGCCAGCAGTTACCGGACAGTTACCTCCTACGAGCAGTACTTC
TRBJ2-3 | . | TRBD1 | TRBV27 | CASRGTGLDTQYF | TGTGCCAGCAGGGGGACAGGGCTAGATACGCAGTATTTT
TRBJ1-1 | . | . | TRBV27 | CASSLAGPNTEAFF | TGTGCCAGCAGTTTAGCAGGGCCTAACACTGAAGCTTTCTTT
TRBJ2-5 | few | . | TRBV2 | CASSPGDQETQYF | TGTGCCAGCAGTCCCGGAGACCAAGAGACCCAGTACTTC
TRBJ2-1 | . | . | TRBV19 | CASFDSSYNEQFF | TGTGCCAGTTTCGACAGCTCCTACAATGAGCAGTTCTTC
TRBJ1-1 | . | . | TRBV9 | CASSLGSQKIEAFF | TGTGCCAGCAGCTTAGGCAGTCAGAAAATAGAAGCTTTCTTT
TRBJ2-1 | few | TRBD2 | TRBV11-2 | CASSLMRGAFNEQFF | TGTGCCAGCAGCCTAATGCGGGGGGCTTTTAATGAGCAGTTCTTC
TRBJ2-1 | . | TRBD2 | TRBV18 | CASSPRRGGAHNEQFF | TGTGCCAGCTCACCACGGCGCGGGGGGGCCCACAATGAGCAGTTCTTC
TRBJ2-2 | few | TRBD2 | TRBV30 | CAWRVRRGGGNTGELFF | TGTGCCTGGAGAGTGAGGCGGGGGGGCGGGAACACCGGGGAGCTGTTTTTT
TRBJ1-3 | . | . | TRBV19 | CASTNPASGNTIYF | TGTGCCAGTACTAACCCCGCAAGTGGAAACACCATATATTTT
TRBJ2-2 | few | TRBD1 | TRBV7-9 | CASSLVADRVGGGELFF | TGTGCCAGCAGCTTAGTCGCCGACAGGGTCGGTGGCGGGGAGCTGTTTTTT
TRBJ1-6 | . | TRBD1 | TRBV19 | CASSNTGGNLYNSPLHF | TGTGCCAGTAGTAACACAGGGGGCAACCTTTATAATTCACCCCTCCACTTT
TRBJ2-5 | . | TRBD2 | TRBV30 | CAWSRLAGGAQETQYF | TGTGCCTGGAGCCGTTTAGCGGGGGGGGCACAAGAGACCCAGTACTTC
TRBJ1-5 | . | TRBD1 | TRBV7-6 | CASSLDTGARSNQPQHF | TGTGCCAGCAGCTTAGATACAGGGGCTCGTAGCAATCAGCCCCAGCATTTT
TRBJ2-7 | . | . | TRBV6-1 | CASSERAGSAYEQYF | TGTGCCAGCAGTGAACGAGCAGGATCAGCCTACGAGCAGTACTTC